This TCR beta chain was documented in a study of spatial heterogeneity in lung cancer. TCRdb analysed the 5' RACE reads with MiXCR anew, one entry per CDR3 protein. This sample has tens of thousands of distinct CDR3 sequences, with around 5% found just once. Many counts were recorded for this clonotype. The CDR3 covers 13 residues. The V gene lost 5 bases and the J gene lost 3 bases, with 10 bases spanning the gap. Germline lookup yields CDR1 SGHTA and CDR2 FQGTGA. Indicated time point: sample taken at primary tumor resection. Whole RNA obtained from tumor, nontumor lung or frozen PBMC underwent sequencing without sorting. Samples came from roughly 72 TRACERx patients with untreated early-stage lung cancer.

The source is a female donor with early-stage non-small cell lung cancer. This sample comprised PBMCs, obtained at surgery. This chain uses TRBV7-3 with TRBJ1-1; D call uncertain. As DNA, the CDR3 is TGTGCCAGCAGCATCCGACGGGACACTGAAGCTTTCTTT. Translation gives CASSIRRDTEAFF.